The next 14 T cell receptor beta chains were all read from a single sample in a study of T cell responses to AZD1222 COVID-19 vaccine (dated by TCRdb to the early 2020s). Library prep was done by the immunoSEQ multiplex PCR assay. As stored in TCRdb, this immuneACCESS dataset retains in-frame rearrangements with V and J assigned. A fraction of the clones does not appear; measured against another copy, unresolved V genes explain less than half of the discrepancy, and the remainder lacks a known reason. The sample table contains some 100,000 clones; only one count was recorded for 88% of them. Around 13% of the sample is taken by the ten largest. The time point tag for this specimen amounts to: baseline before first vaccination. Sample treatment or condition, as interpreted from the label and publication: meningococcal conjugate vaccine given as trial control. The starting material was peripheral blood, obtained on day 0 of MenACWY control vaccination. All receptors come from an adult in good health.

The rearrangement uses TRBV5-4 and TRBJ2-1; D is perhaps TRBD2 (6 bases). The germline V gene encodes CDR1 SGHNT and CDR2 YYREEE (reference sequence). This CDR3 contains 16 residues. Trimming pared 0 bases from V and 0 bases from J, leaving 10 bases between. The CDR3 reads CASSLDAGSSYNEQFF. The CDR3 nucleotides are TGTGCCAGCAGCTTGGATGCGGGGAGCTCCTACAATGAGCAGTTCTTC.

In its sample, this clone was seen once. The chain carries TRBV5-6 and TRBJ2-1, with D possibly matching TRBD2 (6 bases). Germline CDR1 SGHDT, CDR2 YYEEEE. There are 14 residues in the CDR3. With 2 bases removed from V and 10 bases from J, the gap between germline ends came to 16 bases. In DNA, the CDR3 is TGTGCCAGCAGCTTCGGGATGGGGGGTGCCGAGCAGTTCTTC. Protein sequence: CASSFGMGGAEQFF.

The rearrangement joins TRBV19 to TRBJ1-4; a possible D gene is TRBD1 (5 bases). From germline, CDR1 is LNHDA and CDR2 SQIVND (reference sequence). The CDR3 spans 15 residues. The V and J ends lost 5 bases and 7 bases respectively, with 17 bases between them. The CDR3 coding sequence is TGTGCCAGTAGTCCCGACTTCTTGGGGGGTGAAAAACTGTTTTTT. Residues: CASSPDFLGGEKLFF.

The chain is built from TRBV11-2 and TRBJ1-5; TRBD1 might be the D (6 bases). The CDR3 contains 13 residues. Trimming shortened V by 5 bases and J by 6 bases, and 11 bases separated the two germline ends. Looked up from germline, CDR1 is SGHAT and CDR2 is FQNNGV. CDR3 loop: CASSEGGAQPQHF. The CDR3 region has the DNA TGTGCCAGCAGCGAGGGGGGTGCTCAGCCCCAGCATTTT.

The chain employs TRBV7-2 and TRBJ1-2, with a weak D call TRBD1 (5 bases). The CDR3 length is 15 residues. With 1 base removed from V and 5 bases from J, the gap between germline ends came to 14 bases. Germline CDR1 SGHTA, CDR2 FQGNSA. CDR3 residues: CASSLEDNRAYGYTF. The CDR3 nucleotides read TGTGCCAGCAGCTTAGAGGACAATCGGGCATATGGCTACACCTTC.

The table lists this clone with a count of one. The chain couples TRBV5-1 to TRBJ2-7, with TRBD1 identical over 9 bases. This CDR3 contains 16 residues. J lost 0 bases, V lost 4 bases, and 8 bases had no gene match. Germline loops: CDR1 SGHRS, CDR2 YFSETQ. The CDR3 loop reads CASSLIGQGSSYEQYF. The CDR3 nucleotides are TGCGCCAGCAGCCTGATCGGACAGGGGAGCTCCTACGAGCAGTACTTC.

CDR3 amino acids: CASSFSTGANYGYTF. The CDR3 coding sequence is TGTGCCAGCAGTTTTTCGACCGGAGCTAACTATGGCTACACCTTC. The chain combines TRBV28 with TRBJ1-2; D uncertain. V was trimmed by 3 bases and J by 0 bases, leaving 11 bases between them. This CDR3 region has 15 residues. The germline V gene encodes CDR1 MDHEN and CDR2 SYDVKM.

The chain employs TRBV19 and TRBJ1-5; 11 nucleotides agree with TRBD1. Germline trimming cut 7 bases from V and 6 bases from J; bases unmatched to any gene: 8. The CDR3 loop spans 15 amino acids. In germline, CDR1 is LNHDA, CDR2 SQIVND (reference sequence). This chain's CDR3 is CASTFGTGGGQPQHF. In DNA, the CDR3 is TGTGCCAGTACCTTCGGGACAGGGGGGGGTCAGCCCCAGCATTTT.

The chain joins TRBV12-3 or TRBV12-4 to TRBJ2-3; D uncertain. Trimming took 10 bases from V and 0 from J, leaving 8 bases between them. The CDR3 is made up of 12 amino acids. CDR3 nucleotides: TGTGCCACTGGGATCAGCACAGATACGCAGTATTTT. This translates into CATGISTDTQYF.

The chain combines TRBV5-4 with TRBJ2-7; 8 nucleotides align to TRBD2. CDR3 length: 15 amino acids. With 3 bases clipped from V and 5 bases from J, the junction kept 10 bases outside the gene matches. In germline, CDR1 is SGHNT, CDR2 YYREEE (reference sequence). This CDR3 is CASSSGGTSPHEQYF. Written as DNA, the CDR3 is TGTGCCAGCAGCTCCGGCGGGACTAGTCCCCACGAGCAGTACTTC.

This clone has only one observation. The chain couples TRBV28 to TRBJ2-7, with 8 bases matching TRBD2. CDR1 and CDR2 (germline): MDHEN, SYDVKM. The J segment lost 0 bases and the V segment lost 6 bases, leaving 7 bases of the junction unmatched. The CDR3 has 15 amino acids. The CDR3 sequence: CASSRSGSLSYEQYF. The CDR3, as DNA: TGTGCCAGCAGCCGCAGCGGGAGCCTCTCCTACGAGCAGTACTTC.

V is TRBV7-9 and J is TRBJ2-7; TRBD1 is a possible D gene (6 bases). V was pared by 5 bases and J by 0 bases, with 20 bases between. The CDR3 totals 17 residues. Germline V CDR1 and CDR2: SEHNR, FQNEAQ (reference sequence). The CDR3 region is CASSTPLTGPSSYEQYF. The CDR3 DNA reads TGTGCCAGCAGCACACCCCTGACAGGCCCGAGCTCCTACGAGCAGTACTTC.

V usage is TRBV7-8 and J usage is TRBJ2-7; D is tentatively TRBD1 or TRBD2 (5 bases each). CDR1 SGHVS and CDR2 FQNEAQ come from the germline V gene. Trimming took off 3 bases at V and 1 base at J, with 10 bases between the two ends. The length of the CDR3 is 14 residues. In DNA, the CDR3 is TGTGCCAGCAGCTTCCGGGACGCTTCCTACGAGCAGTACTTC. Translating gives CASSFRDASYEQYF.

This chain uses TRBV4-1 with TRBJ2-1; unclear D gene. The V end lost 0 bases, the J end lost 11 bases, and 17 bases lay between the germline ends. CDR1 and CDR2 (germline): MGHRA, YSYEKL. The CDR3 has 15 amino acids. Here the CDR3 reads CASSQEGPSSRKQFF. The DNA for the CDR3 is TGCGCCAGCAGCCAAGAGGGCCCCTCTTCAAGGAAGCAGTTCTTC.